The clone carrying this TCR beta chain was picked up one time. This specimen belongs to a study of blood T cell repertoires in COVID-19. Study details: Acute-phase and convalescent COVID-19 samples originated in the United States, Italy and Spain. Sources were T cells, B-cell-depleted T cells, or PBMCs; the material itself was cDNA or gDNA.

As handled by the study authors: Reference gene primer amplification gave estimated nucleated cell counts. The repertoire was sequenced with immunoSEQ multiplex PCR; TCRdb's copy has only in-frame clones and lacks some. V, J and clone size are those of that table, while D and trimming were read from the DNA. Among about 160,000 clones, about 90% were seen once, and the ten largest hold 4.8%. Germline CDR1 MNHEY, CDR2 SVGAGI. Trimming stripped 1 base from V and 4 bases from J, with 14 bases between. The CDR3 covers 16 residues. The sequence was obtained from a man between 25 and 39 years old with COVID-19, enrolled during active disease. The material sequenced was peripheral blood. The chain recombines TRBV6-5 with TRBJ2-1, with a tentative D call TRBD2 (7 bases). In DNA form, the CDR3 reads TGTGCCAGCAGTTACTACACAGGGAGGGAATACAATGAGCAGTTCTTC. Translated, it gives CASSYYTGREYNEQFF.